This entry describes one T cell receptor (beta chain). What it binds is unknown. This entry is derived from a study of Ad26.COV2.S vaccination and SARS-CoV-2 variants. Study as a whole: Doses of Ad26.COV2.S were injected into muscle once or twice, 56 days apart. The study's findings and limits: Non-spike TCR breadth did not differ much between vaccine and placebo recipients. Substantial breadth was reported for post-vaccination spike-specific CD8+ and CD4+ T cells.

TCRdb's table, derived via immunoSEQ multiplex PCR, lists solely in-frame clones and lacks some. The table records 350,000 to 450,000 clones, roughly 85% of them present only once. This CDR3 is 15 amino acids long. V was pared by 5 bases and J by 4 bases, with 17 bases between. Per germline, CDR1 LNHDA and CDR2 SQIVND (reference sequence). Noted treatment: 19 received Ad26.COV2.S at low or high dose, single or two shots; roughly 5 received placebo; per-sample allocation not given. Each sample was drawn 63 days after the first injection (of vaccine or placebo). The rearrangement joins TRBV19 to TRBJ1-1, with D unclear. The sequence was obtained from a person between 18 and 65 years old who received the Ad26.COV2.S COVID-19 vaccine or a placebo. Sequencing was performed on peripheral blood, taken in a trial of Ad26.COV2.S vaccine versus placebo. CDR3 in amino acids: CASSPRPTETTEAFF. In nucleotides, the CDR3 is TGTGCCAGTAGTCCGAGGCCCACAGAGACCACTGAAGCTTTCTTT.